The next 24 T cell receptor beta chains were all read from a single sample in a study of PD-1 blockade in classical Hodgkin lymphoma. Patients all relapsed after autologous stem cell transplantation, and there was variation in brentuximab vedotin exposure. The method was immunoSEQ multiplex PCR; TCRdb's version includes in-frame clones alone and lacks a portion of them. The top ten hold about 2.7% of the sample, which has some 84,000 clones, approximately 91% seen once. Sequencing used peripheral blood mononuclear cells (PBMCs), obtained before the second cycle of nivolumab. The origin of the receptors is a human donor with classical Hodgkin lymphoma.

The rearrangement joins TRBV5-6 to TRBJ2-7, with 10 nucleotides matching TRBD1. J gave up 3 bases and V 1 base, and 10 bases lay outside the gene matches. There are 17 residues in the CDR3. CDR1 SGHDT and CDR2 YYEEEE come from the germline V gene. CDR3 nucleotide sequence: TGTGCCAGCAGCTTGATACCCGGGACAGGGGTTAACTACGAGCAGTACTTC. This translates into CASSLIPGTGVNYEQYF.

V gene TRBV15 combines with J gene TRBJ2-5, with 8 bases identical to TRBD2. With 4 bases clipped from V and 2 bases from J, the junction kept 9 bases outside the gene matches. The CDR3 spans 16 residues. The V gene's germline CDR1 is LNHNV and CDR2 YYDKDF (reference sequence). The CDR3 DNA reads TGTGCCACCAGCACTAGGGGGGCGGGAGGTCAAGAGACCCAGTACTTC. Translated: CATSTRGAGGQETQYF.

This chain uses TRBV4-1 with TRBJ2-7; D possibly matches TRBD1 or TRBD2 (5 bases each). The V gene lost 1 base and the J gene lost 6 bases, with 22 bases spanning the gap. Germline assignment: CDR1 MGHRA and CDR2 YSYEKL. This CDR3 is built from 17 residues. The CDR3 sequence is CASSQGYRFSGTPEQYF. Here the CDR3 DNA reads TGCGCCAGCAGCCAAGGTTATAGATTCTCCGGGACCCCCGAGCAGTACTTC.

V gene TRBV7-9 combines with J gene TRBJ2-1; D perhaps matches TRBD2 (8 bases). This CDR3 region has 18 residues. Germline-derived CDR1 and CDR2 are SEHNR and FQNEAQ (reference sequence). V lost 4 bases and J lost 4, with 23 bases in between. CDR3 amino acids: CASSSTGGTARSYNEQFF. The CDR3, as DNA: TGTGCCAGCAGCTCAACGGGGGGGACAGCCAGGTCTTACAATGAGCAGTTCTTC.

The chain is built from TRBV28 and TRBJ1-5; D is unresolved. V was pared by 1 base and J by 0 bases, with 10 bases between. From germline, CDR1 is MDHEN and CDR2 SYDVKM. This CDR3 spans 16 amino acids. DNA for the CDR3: TGTGCCAGCAGTTTATCTACAGCACATAGCAATCAGCCCCAGCATTTT. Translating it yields CASSLSTAHSNQPQHF.

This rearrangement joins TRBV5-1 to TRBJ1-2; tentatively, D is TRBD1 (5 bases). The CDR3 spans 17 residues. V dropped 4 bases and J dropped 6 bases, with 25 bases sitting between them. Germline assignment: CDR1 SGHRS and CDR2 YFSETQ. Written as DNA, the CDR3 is TGCGCCAGCAGCACCAGCTATACAGGTTTTCGGGACGATGGCTACACCTTC. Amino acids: CASSTSYTGFRDDGYTF.

CDR3 region: CASSPRQGAWGYTF. DNA of the CDR3: TGTGCCAGCAGTCCCCGACAGGGGGCGTGGGGCTACACCTTC. The genes are TRBV27 and TRBJ1-2, with 10 positions matching TRBD1. Losses at the gene ends were 5 bases for V and 8 bases for J; bases not matched to a gene: 8. Germline CDR1 MNHEY, CDR2 SMNVEV (reference sequence). The CDR3 is 14 residues long.

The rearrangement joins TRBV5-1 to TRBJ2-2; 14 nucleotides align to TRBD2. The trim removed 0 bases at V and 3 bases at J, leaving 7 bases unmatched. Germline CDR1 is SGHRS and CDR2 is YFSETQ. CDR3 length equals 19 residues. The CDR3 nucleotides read TGCGCCAGCAGCTTGGCCGGGACTAGCGGGAGTGGGGACACCGGGGAGCTGTTTTTT. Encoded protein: CASSLAGTSGSGDTGELFF.

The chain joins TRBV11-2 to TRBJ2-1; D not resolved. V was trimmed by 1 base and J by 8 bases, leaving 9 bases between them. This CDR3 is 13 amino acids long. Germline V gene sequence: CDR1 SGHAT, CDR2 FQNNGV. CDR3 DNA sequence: TGTGCCAGCAGCTTAGTGGGCTTCCATGAGCAGTTCTTC. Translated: CASSLVGFHEQFF.

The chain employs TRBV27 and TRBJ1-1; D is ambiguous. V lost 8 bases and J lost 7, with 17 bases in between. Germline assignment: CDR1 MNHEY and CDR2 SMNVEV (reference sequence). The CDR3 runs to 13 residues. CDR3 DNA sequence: TGTGCCAGCTCAAGGTCGGGGTCCCGTGAAGCTTTCTTT. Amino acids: CASSRSGSREAFF.

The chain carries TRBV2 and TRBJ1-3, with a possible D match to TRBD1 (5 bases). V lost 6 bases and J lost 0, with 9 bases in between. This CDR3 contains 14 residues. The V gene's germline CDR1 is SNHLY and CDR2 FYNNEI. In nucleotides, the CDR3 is TGTGCCAGCAGCGGACACTACTCTGGAAACACCATATATTTT. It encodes CASSGHYSGNTIYF.

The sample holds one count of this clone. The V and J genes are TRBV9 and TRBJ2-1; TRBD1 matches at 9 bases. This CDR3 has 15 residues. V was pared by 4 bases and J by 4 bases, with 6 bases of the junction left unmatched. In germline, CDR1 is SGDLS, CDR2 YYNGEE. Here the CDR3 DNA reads TGTGCCAGCAGCATAGGGGGACAGGGTTACAATGAGCAGTTCTTC. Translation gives CASSIGGQGYNEQFF.

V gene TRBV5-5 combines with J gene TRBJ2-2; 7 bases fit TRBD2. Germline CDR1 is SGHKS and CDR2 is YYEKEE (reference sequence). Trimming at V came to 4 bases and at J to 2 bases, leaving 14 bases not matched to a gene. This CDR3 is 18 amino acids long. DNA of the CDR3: TGTGCCAGCAGCCGTTGGGACGGAGGACTAGTAAACACCGGGGAGCTGTTTTTT. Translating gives CASSRWDGGLVNTGELFF. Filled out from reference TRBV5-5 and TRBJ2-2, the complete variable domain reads DAGVTQSPTHLIKTRGQQVTLRCSPISGHKSVSWYQQVLGQGPQFIFQYYEKEERGRGNFPDRFSARQFPNYSSELNVNALLLGDSALYLCASSRWDGGLVNTGELFFGEGSRLTVL.

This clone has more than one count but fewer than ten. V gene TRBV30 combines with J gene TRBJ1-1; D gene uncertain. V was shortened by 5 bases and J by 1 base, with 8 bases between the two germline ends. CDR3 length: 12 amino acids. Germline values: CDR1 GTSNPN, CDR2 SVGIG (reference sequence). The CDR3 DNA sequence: TGTGCCTGGGGCTCCCGGAACACTGAAGCTTTCTTT. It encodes CAWGSRNTEAFF.

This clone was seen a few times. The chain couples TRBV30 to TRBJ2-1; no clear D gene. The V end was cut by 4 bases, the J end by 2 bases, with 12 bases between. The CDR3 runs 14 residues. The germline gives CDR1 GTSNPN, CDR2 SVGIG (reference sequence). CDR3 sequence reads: CAWTDGKTYNEQFF. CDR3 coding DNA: TGTGCCTGGACGGACGGAAAAACCTACAATGAGCAGTTCTTC.

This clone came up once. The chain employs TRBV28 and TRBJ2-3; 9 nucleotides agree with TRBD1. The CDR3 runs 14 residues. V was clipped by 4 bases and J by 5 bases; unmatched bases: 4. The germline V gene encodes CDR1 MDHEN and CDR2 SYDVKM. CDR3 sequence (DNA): TGTGCCAGCAGTTACGGACAGGGGTTAGATACGCAGTATTTT. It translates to CASSYGQGLDTQYF.

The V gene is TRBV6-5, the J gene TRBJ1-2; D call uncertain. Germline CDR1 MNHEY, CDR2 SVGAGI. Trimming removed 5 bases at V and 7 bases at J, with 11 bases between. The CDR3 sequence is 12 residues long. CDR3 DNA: TGTGCCAGCAGTGCGTCTGGGTCTGGCTACACCTTC. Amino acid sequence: CASSASGSGYTF.

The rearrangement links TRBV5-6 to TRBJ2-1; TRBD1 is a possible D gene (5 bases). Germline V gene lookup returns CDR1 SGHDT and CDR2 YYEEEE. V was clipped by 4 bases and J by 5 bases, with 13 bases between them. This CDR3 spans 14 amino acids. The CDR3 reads CASSEDNRDNEQFF. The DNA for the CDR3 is TGTGCCAGCAGCGAGGACAATCGGGACAATGAGCAGTTCTTC.

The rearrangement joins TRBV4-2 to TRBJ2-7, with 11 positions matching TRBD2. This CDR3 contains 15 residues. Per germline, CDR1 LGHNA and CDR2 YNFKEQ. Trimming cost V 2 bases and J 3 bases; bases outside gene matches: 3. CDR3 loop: CASSQRTSGLYEQYF. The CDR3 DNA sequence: TGTGCCAGCAGCCAAAGGACTAGCGGGCTCTACGAGCAGTACTTC.

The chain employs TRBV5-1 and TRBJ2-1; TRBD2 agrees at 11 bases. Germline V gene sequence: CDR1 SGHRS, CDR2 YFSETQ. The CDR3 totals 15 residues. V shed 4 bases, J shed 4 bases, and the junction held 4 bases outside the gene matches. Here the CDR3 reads CASSATSGGYNEQFF. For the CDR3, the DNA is TGCGCCAGCAGCGCAACTAGCGGGGGTTACAATGAGCAGTTCTTC.

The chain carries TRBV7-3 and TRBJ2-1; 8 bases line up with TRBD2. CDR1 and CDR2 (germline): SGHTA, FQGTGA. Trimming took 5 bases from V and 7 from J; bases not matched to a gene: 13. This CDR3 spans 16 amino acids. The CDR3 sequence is CASSTSGTSHPNEQFF. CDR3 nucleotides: TGTGCCAGCAGCACCTCCGGGACTAGTCACCCGAATGAGCAGTTCTTC.

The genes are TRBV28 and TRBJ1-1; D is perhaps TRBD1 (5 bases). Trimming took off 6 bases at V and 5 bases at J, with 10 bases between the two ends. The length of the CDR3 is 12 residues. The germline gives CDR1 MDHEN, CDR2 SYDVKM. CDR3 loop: CASSLQGTEAFF. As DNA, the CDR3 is TGTGCCAGCAGCTTGCAGGGAACTGAAGCTTTCTTT.

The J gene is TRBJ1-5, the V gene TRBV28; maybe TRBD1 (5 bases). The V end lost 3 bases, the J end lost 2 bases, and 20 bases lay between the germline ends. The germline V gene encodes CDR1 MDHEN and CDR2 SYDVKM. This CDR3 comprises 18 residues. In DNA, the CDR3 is TGTGCCAGCAGTTTCGGGACCCGCCACCTAGGGGGCAATCAGCCCCAGCATTTT. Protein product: CASSFGTRHLGGNQPQHF.

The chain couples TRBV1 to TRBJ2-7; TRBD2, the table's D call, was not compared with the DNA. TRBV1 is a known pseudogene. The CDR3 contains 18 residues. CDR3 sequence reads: CTSSQVERRLAGSYEQYF. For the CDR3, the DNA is TGCACCAGCAGCCAAGTAGAGCGGAGGTTAGCGGGATCCTACGAGCAGTACTTC.